These T cell receptor beta chains were read from a single sample in a study of blood T cell repertoires in COVID-19. This table comes from immunoSEQ multiplex PCR, and its TCRdb copy is limited to in-frame clones, with some not included. This table holds 140,000 to 150,000 clones, 81% found once. Input material: peripheral blood. All receptors come from a human donor with acute or convalescent COVID-19. The donor label of this sample is uncertain. Both conserved end residues are part of each CDR3. D genes are given only for firm matches. Clone size is given for some rows only: seen once, a few or many times, or a class if the clone is expanded.

J,size,D,V,length,CDR3,DNA
TRBJ1-2,.,.,TRBV28,14,CASSLGGPRAGYTF,TGTGCCAGCAGTTTGGGGGGGCCCCGGGCTGGCTACACCTTC
TRBJ2-7,.,.,TRBV2,14,CASSEWWATYEQYF,TGTGCCAGCAGTGAATGGTGGGCTACCTACGAGCAGTACTTC
TRBJ1-2,.,TRBD1,TRBV5-1,15,CASSPGTALNYGYTF,TGCGCCAGCAGCCCCGGGACAGCCCTTAACTATGGCTACACCTTC
TRBJ2-4,.,TRBD2,TRBV6-2/TRBV6-3,20,CASSYPLTSGGAVAKNIQYF,TGTGCCAGCAGTTATCCCCTGACTAGCGGGGGGGCGGTGGCCAAAAACATTCAGTACTTC
TRBJ1-6,.,.,TRBV7-2,14,CASTPGSYNSPLHF,TGTGCCAGCACCCCGGGGAGTTATAATTCACCCCTCCACTTT
TRBJ1-5,.,.,TRBV7-2,15,CASSSQGSGNQPQHF,TGTGCCAGCAGCTCCCAGGGGAGCGGAAATCAGCCCCAGCATTTT
TRBJ1-1,.,.,TRBV2,14,CASSEGGGWTEAFF,TGTGCCAGCAGTGAGGGCGGGGGTTGGACTGAAGCTTTCTTT
TRBJ2-1,.,.,TRBV18,17,CASSPLGQINSYNEQFF,TGTGCCAGCTCACCACTAGGACAGATAAACTCCTACAATGAGCAGTTCTTC
TRBJ2-2,few,.,TRBV9,14,CASSEGRVAGELFF,TGTGCCAGCTCGGAGGGGCGAGTAGCCGGGGAGCTGTTTTTT
TRBJ2-3,.,.,TRBV27,14,CASSLGGPGDTQYF,TGTGCCAGCAGTTTGGGCGGTCCGGGGGATACGCAGTATTTT
TRBJ1-4,.,.,TRBV5-1,12,CASSLGGEKLFF,TGCGCCAGCAGCTTGGGAGGAGAAAAACTGTTTTTT
TRBJ1-5,.,.,TRBV2,16,CASSEGQGSGNQPQHF,TGTGCCAGCAGTGAAGGGCAGGGATCAGGCAATCAGCCCCAGCATTTT
TRBJ1-3,few,.,TRBV6-5,12,CASKGVSGTIYF,TGTGCCAGCAAAGGGGTTTCGGGCACCATATATTTT
TRBJ1-1,.,.,TRBV10-2,14,CASTLIRGNTEAFF,TGCGCCAGCACCCTAATAAGGGGGAACACTGAAGCTTTCTTT
TRBJ2-1,.,TRBD1,TRBV5-1,15,CASSFGQGMSNEQFF,TGCGCCAGCAGCTTTGGACAGGGGATGAGCAATGAGCAGTTCTTC
TRBJ1-1,.,.,TRBV29-1,13,CSVVGGSASEAFF,TGCAGCGTTGTTGGGGGGTCGGCGAGTGAAGCTTTCTTT
TRBJ1-1,.,.,TRBV6-4,13,CASREQGNTEAFF,TGTGCCAGCAGGGAACAGGGGAACACTGAAGCTTTCTTT
TRBJ1-6,.,.,TRBV5-5,19,CASSLGPPSDTGKNSPLHF,TGTGCCAGCAGCTTGGGACCCCCTTCTGACACAGGGAAGAATTCACCCCTCCACTTT
TRBJ1-4,.,TRBD1,TRBV5-1,14,CASSQGEAYEKLFF,TGCGCCAGCTCCCAGGGGGAGGCCTATGAAAAACTGTTTTTT
TRBJ2-2,.,.,TRBV2,14,CASSTGLGTGELFF,TGTGCCAGCAGTACAGGGTTGGGGACCGGGGAGCTGTTTTTT
TRBJ2-2,.,.,TRBV19,14,CASSRQSYTGELFF,TGTGCCAGTAGCAGACAGAGCTACACCGGGGAGCTGTTTTTT
TRBJ2-5,.,TRBD2,TRBV7-6,14,CASSPMGGKETQYF,TGTGCCAGCAGCCCTATGGGGGGGAAAGAGACCCAGTACTTC
TRBJ2-7,.,TRBD2,TRBV6-4,18,CASFTGTRGFPRSYEQYF,TGTGCCAGCTTTACCGGGACTAGGGGGTTTCCAAGGTCCTACGAGCAGTACTTC
TRBJ1-3,once,.,TRBV15,17,CATSRDYGGLSGNTIYF,TGTGCCACCAGCAGAGATTATGGGGGACTCTCTGGAAACACCATATATTTT
TRBJ1-1,once,.,TRBV19,16,CASSIDYPGENTEAFF,TGTGCCAGTAGTATAGATTACCCAGGGGAGAACACTGAAGCTTTCTTT
TRBJ1-6,few,.,TRBV12-3/TRBV12-4,13,CASSDSFNSPLHF,TGTGCCAGTTCCGACAGCTTTAATTCACCCCTCCACTTT
TRBJ2-2,.,.,TRBV6-2/TRBV6-3,15,CASSYAQPGAGELFF,TGTGCCAGCAGTTACGCTCAACCAGGGGCCGGGGAGCTGTTTTTT
TRBJ1-2,.,.,TRBV18,13,CASSPSQSSGYTF,TGTGCCAGCTCACCATCCCAGTCTTCTGGCTACACCTTC
TRBJ2-1,.,.,TRBV2,14,CASSVSESYNEQFF,TGTGCCAGCAGTGTATCCGAGTCCTACAATGAGCAGTTCTTC
TRBJ1-4,few,.,TRBV15,15,CATSRDPGANEKLFF,TGTGCCACCAGCAGAGATCCGGGGGCTAATGAAAAACTGTTTTTT
TRBJ2-3,.,.,TRBV7-8,14,CASIQGLNSDTQYF,TGTGCCAGCATTCAGGGGCTAAACTCAGATACGCAGTATTTT
TRBJ1-1,.,.,TRBV12-3/TRBV12-4,13,CASSPGVLAEAFF,TGTGCCAGCAGCCCAGGGGTTCTCGCTGAAGCTTTCTTT
TRBJ2-1,.,.,TRBV19,15,CASSIAGPSYNEQFF,TGTGCCAGTAGTATCGCAGGGCCCTCCTACAATGAGCAGTTCTTC
TRBJ2-4,.,.,TRBV6-2/TRBV6-3,15,CASSPQGNAKNIQYF,TGTGCCAGCAGTCCGCAGGGCAATGCCAAAAACATTCAGTACTTC
TRBJ2-3,.,.,TRBV27,15,CASSLLQGLTDTQYF,TGTGCCAGCAGTTTATTGCAGGGCCTCACAGATACGCAGTATTTT
TRBJ1-2,.,TRBD1,TRBV30,14,CAWSPQGANYGYTF,TGTGCCTGGAGCCCACAGGGGGCAAACTATGGCTACACCTTC
TRBJ2-2,.,TRBD1,TRBV5-1,15,CASSQGTAKGGELFF,TGCGCCAGCAGCCAGGGGACAGCCAAGGGCGGGGAGCTGTTTTTT
TRBJ2-3,.,.,TRBV4-2,16,CASSQGDWGSTDTQYF,TGTGCCAGCAGCCAAGGGGACTGGGGGAGCACAGATACGCAGTATTTT
TRBJ1-2,.,TRBD1,TRBV6-5,14,CASSQSRDSYGYTF,TGTGCCAGCAGCCAGTCCCGGGACAGCTATGGCTACACCTTC
TRBJ2-3,.,TRBD1,TRBV6-6,16,CASSHRTGSPTDTQYF,TGTGCCAGCAGTCACCGGACAGGTAGCCCTACAGATACGCAGTATTTT
TRBJ1-2,.,.,TRBV19,15,CASSITGTTRMGYTF,TGTGCCAGTAGTATTACAGGGACCACCCGGATGGGCTACACCTTC
TRBJ1-2,.,TRBD1,TRBV2,15,CASSKQGMGVYGYTF,TGTGCCAGCAGTAAACAGGGGATGGGGGTCTATGGCTACACCTTC
TRBJ2-3,.,TRBD2,TRBV5-1,16,CASSLALAGGTDTQYF,TGCGCCAGCAGCTTGGCGCTAGCGGGGGGCACAGATACGCAGTATTTT
TRBJ2-3,.,TRBD2,TRBV19,15,CASSSLAGGSDTQYF,TGTGCCAGTAGTTCTCTAGCGGGGGGTAGTGATACGCAGTATTTT
TRBJ2-2,.,.,TRBV24-1,16,CATSDLQGLSTGELFF,TGTGCCACCAGTGATTTGCAGGGGTTATCGACCGGGGAGCTGTTTTTT
TRBJ1-6,.,.,TRBV11-2,16,CASSYGTLVYNSPLHF,TGTGCCAGCAGCTACGGGACACTCGTTTATAATTCACCCCTCCACTTT
TRBJ2-3,.,.,TRBV15,16,CATSTTREASTDTQYF,TGTGCCACCAGCACAACCCGGGAAGCTAGCACAGATACGCAGTATTTT
TRBJ1-5,once,TRBD1,TRBV11-2,18,CASSLGAGGGFSDQPQHF,TGTGCCAGCAGCTTAGGGGCAGGGGGCGGATTTTCGGATCAGCCCCAGCATTTT
TRBJ2-1,few,.,TRBV2,13,CASNPGTDNEQFF,TGTGCCAGCAACCCCGGGACTGACAATGAGCAGTTCTTC